This TCR beta chain was sequenced for a study of shared clonotypes between healthy human individuals (dated by TCRdb to between 2020 and 2021). A note on the overall study: The cohort comprised two women and a few men aged 18 to 49 years. To increase sequencing depth and limit assay-specific biases, different laboratories used diverse techniques to prepare libraries and sequence TCR repertoires. Blood TCR repertoires of a handful of healthy adults were deeply sequenced to estimate repertoire size and the extent of clonotype sharing between individuals. For each donor, CD4 naive and CD4 memory were each run on three plates, CD8 naive on two plates, and CD8 memory on one plate. Between about 0.8 and 9 billion PBMCs per donor were obtained by leukapheresis.

Here is what the overall study found, with its caveats: Pairwise subsampling indicated that sequencing depth was expected to affect the degree of clonotype sharing among donors. Naive subsets generally had larger estimated clonotype richness than memory subsets. Even with the large sequencing depth, rarefaction of the sorted-subset datasets indicated that sequencing was incomplete. Higher generation probabilities were observed for clonotypes shared by all four sorted-subset donors than for non-shared clonotypes. Sharing across a handful of donors was observed for approximately 4.6% of naive CD4, over 3% of naive CD8, over 2% of memory CD4, and around 0.4% of memory CD8 clonotypes. The genetic and exposure-history diversity represented was limited by the small number of donors. Sampling was restricted to blood, and TCR repertoires in tissue are likely to differ from TCR repertoires in blood.

The donors were healthy, HIV-negative adults with no recently reported acute infections or vaccinations. Every donor was a Caucasian adult living in Nashville, Tennessee, USA. Magnetic negative selection was used to enrich CD4+ T cells, after which naive cells were positively selected on CD45RA and the negative fraction became the memory subset. After blood collection by leukapheresis, PBMCs were isolated using Ficoll-Histopaque density gradient centrifugation and then cryopreserved in the vapor phase of liquid nitrogen. Analytical flow cytometry was used to check the purity and quantity of every magnetically sorted T cell population. Genomic DNA was isolated from every sorted fraction and measured by UV absorbance on a Nanodrop 2000c. Concerning this clone: Its antigen is not yet known. No clone much larger than this one lies a single base away; base qualities are absent. Other DNA sequences in this sample translate to the same CDR3.

TCR CDR3 regions were amplified from genomic DNA by multiplex PCR using the deep immunoSEQ assay. For each cell subset, the extracted genomic DNA was distributed evenly across all wells of several immunoSEQ 96-well plates, and each plate served as one replicate. For sorted subsets, roughly 200 ng of genomic DNA, equivalent to 25,000 to 35,000 T cell genomes, went into each replicate PCR. Purified libraries were quantified with a Qubit 3.0 fluorometer, sized on a Bioanalyzer 2100, and re-quantified with the KAPA Library Quantification kit. Every immunoSEQ 96-well plate was sequenced on a dedicated single-read 150-cycle Illumina NextSeq 550 flow cell. In the source study's methods: Because only junctional sequences without quality scores were contained in the immunoSEQ output, filtering matching that applied to full-length reads could not be performed. Sequences were annotated with PyIR, a Python wrapper for IgBLAST v1.9, using IMGT germline references to assign V/J genes and CDR3. Any read was removed if the V/J assignment was weak (E-value above 1e-6), the CDR3 was missing, or the read contained stop codons, out-of-frame junctions, or ambiguous translated residues. V3J clonotypes were defined as sequences sharing an identical inferred V gene, J gene, and CDR3 amino acid sequence. Percentage overlap between repertoires was calculated by dividing the number of shared unique clonotypes by the size of the smaller repertoire. RTK rarefaction, the Chao1 estimator, and Recon v2.1 estimates of unobserved clonotypes were used to assess repertoire richness. Generation probabilities were computed with OLGA for all TCRbeta clonotypes obtained by the gDNA method from several donors. TCRdb re-hosts the immuneACCESS table, in-frame sequences only. Its copies lack some clones; in the studies checked, an unresolved V gene accounts for under half of them, and the cause for the rest is not known. That table supplies the V and J calls and clone size; D and trimming were determined from the DNA. The sample records fewer than 1.8 million clones, about 98.5% of which are singletons. The top ten clones comprise about 0.34% of the sample.

The specimen sequenced was naive CD4+ T cells sorted from blood. Interpreted using the paper, the cell subset or site label stands for: CD45RA+ positively selected. The clonotype was recovered from a man aged 25-45 years in good health.

The DNA sequence follows: TGCAGTGCTAGTACGAATAATGAGCAGTTCTTC. The resulting protein is CSASTNNEQFF. The rearranged chain carries TRBV20-1 and TRBJ2-1; no confident D gene assignment can be made. The trim is 3 bases for V and 7 bases for J, with a gap of 7 bases between the germline ends. Via the germline V gene (reference sequence), CDR1 is DFQATT and CDR2 SNEGSKA. The CDR3, cysteine through phenylalanine, is 11 amino acids long. CDR3 DNA only is kept here, 33 bases in frame from base 1.